This T cell receptor beta chain was identified during a study of T cell responses to AZD1222 COVID-19 vaccine. Study overall: Combined were second doses at about 4 or about 12 weeks. General study results and limits: The study found vaccine-associated CD4 TCRs spanning spike, dominant at 160-218 and 743-854. Donors, mostly white British, included more females; clonal diversity was possibly underestimated. Only a handful of AZD1222 recipients, six or seven in all, had baseline seropositivity.

The repertoire was sequenced with immunoSEQ multiplex PCR; TCRdb's copy has only in-frame clones and lacks some. The sample shows about 160,000 clones, about 91% of them seen only once. Regarding this clone: Its target is unknown.

The CDR3 contains 11 residues. The V segment lost 11 bases and the J segment 4 bases; nucleotides outside the gene matches: 1. Germline values: CDR1 MNHEY, CDR2 SVGAGI. The rearrangement joins TRBV6-5 to TRBJ2-2; 7 positions agree with TRBD2. Sequences were derived from peripheral blood, sampled on day 0 of AZD1222 vaccination. The sequence derives from an adult in good health. The CDR3 reads CAAGVTGELFF. CDR3 DNA: TGTGCCGCGGGGGTCACCGGGGAGCTGTTTTTT.